The 24 T cell receptor beta chains listed next were all sequenced from one sample in a study of cytomegalovirus exposure and HLA in healthy donors. A multiplex PCR was run with 60 Vbeta primers and 13 Jbeta primers. The assay was immunoSEQ multiplex PCR, and TCRdb's table has in-frame clones only and misses some. Recorded here are more than 95,000 clones; the top ten clones represent roughly 1%. The sequencing input was PBMCs. These receptors originate from a man aged 18 to 35 in good health and CMV-seronegative.

The rearrangement links TRBV9 to TRBJ1-3; D is undetermined. Trimming took 4 bases from V and 0 from J, leaving 14 bases between them. In germline, CDR1 is SGDLS, CDR2 YYNGEE. The length of the CDR3 is 16 residues. Here the CDR3 reads CASSLVSENSGNTIYF. The DNA for the CDR3 is TGTGCCAGCAGCCTAGTTTCTGAGAACTCTGGAAACACCATATATTTT.

J is TRBJ1-2 and V is TRBV18; TRBD1 is a possible D gene (5 bases). Germline V lookup: CDR1 KGHSH, CDR2 LQKENI. V lost 8 bases and J 0 bases, leaving 10 bases between the germline ends. The CDR3 spans 13 residues. CDR3 residues: CASTDSSNYGYTF. CDR3 nucleotides: TGTGCCAGCACCGACAGTTCTAACTATGGCTACACCTTC.

The V call is TRBV19, the J call TRBJ2-7; TRBD1 agrees at 9 bases. Germline V gene sequence: CDR1 LNHDA, CDR2 SQIVND (reference sequence). The CDR3 sequence is 13 residues long. V was clipped by 5 bases and J by 5 bases; unmatched bases: 4. Written as DNA, the CDR3 is TGTGCCAGTAGTCCCTGGACAGGGGACGAGCAGTACTTC. As protein: CASSPWTGDEQYF. Full variable domain (outside the CDR3, taken from reference TRBV19 and TRBJ2-7): DGGITQSPKYLFRKEGQNVTLSCEQNLNHDAMYWYRQDPGQGLRLIYYSQIVNDFQKGDIAEGYSVSREKKESFPLTVTSAQKNPTAFYLCASSPWTGDEQYFGPGTRLTVT.

This chain links TRBV7-9 with TRBJ1-1, with D unresolved. The CDR3 has 16 residues. Deletions cut 1 base from V and 4 bases from J, with 16 bases between. Germline assignment: CDR1 SEHNR and CDR2 FQNEAQ (reference sequence). The CDR3 is CASSLVAGRLTTEAFF. The CDR3 nucleotides read TGTGCCAGCAGCTTAGTGGCAGGTCGCTTGACCACTGAAGCTTTCTTT.

The chain couples TRBV7-3 to TRBJ2-3, with 11 positions matching TRBD2. Per the germline V gene, CDR1 is SGHTA and CDR2 is FQGTGA. This CDR3 spans 15 amino acids. With 5 bases clipped from V and 6 bases from J, the junction kept 7 bases outside the gene matches. CDR3 loop: CASSLSGGAYDTQYF. The CDR3 DNA is TGTGCCAGCAGCCTTAGCGGGGGGGCATATGATACGCAGTATTTT.

Turning to this clone: The junction differs from germline at one of its ends, possibly a read error. The chain uses TRBV7-7 and TRBJ2-5; the match to TRBD1 covers 10 bases. Germline loops: CDR1 SSHAT, CDR2 FNYEAQ (reference sequence). CDR3 size: 14 residues. CDR3 protein: CASSPGTGEETQYF. The CDR3 DNA reads TGTGCTAGCAGTCCCGGGACAGGGGAAGAGACCCAGTACTTC.

The chain is built from TRBV28 and TRBJ2-7; 8 nucleotides line up with TRBD2. The CDR3 covers 14 residues. Germline loops: CDR1 MDHEN, CDR2 SYDVKM. The trim removed 7 bases at V and 5 bases at J, leaving 10 bases unmatched. The CDR3 DNA follows: TGTGCCAGCATATCAGCGGGAGTCTCTAACGAGCAGTACTTC. Its protein is CASISAGVSNEQYF.

The chain joins TRBV27 to TRBJ1-1; 7 nucleotides agree with TRBD1. V shed 2 bases and J 11 bases; nucleotides not matched to a gene: 11. This CDR3 is 14 amino acids long. Germline loops: CDR1 MNHEY, CDR2 SMNVEV (reference sequence). CDR3 in DNA: TGTGCCAGCAGTTTAAGGCGACAGGGCCCTCCGGCTTTCTTT. As protein: CASSLRRQGPPAFF.

V and J are TRBV2 and TRBJ2-7; 9 bases fit TRBD2. The trim removed 3 bases at V and 3 bases at J, leaving 6 bases unmatched. Germline V CDR1 and CDR2: SNHLY, FYNNEI. The CDR3 is 15 residues long. CDR3 DNA: TGTGCCAGCAGTGATGGGCTAGCGGGGAACTACGAGCAGTACTTC. This codes for CASSDGLAGNYEQYF.

J is TRBJ2-7 and V is TRBV28; no clear D gene. This CDR3 is 12 amino acids long. Per the germline V gene, CDR1 is MDHEN and CDR2 is SYDVKM. V shed 3 bases and J shed 3 bases, with 6 bases lying between them. The CDR3 sequence: CASSLSGYEQYF. In DNA form, the CDR3 reads TGTGCCAGCAGTTTGAGTGGCTACGAGCAGTACTTC.

This chain joins TRBV18 and TRBJ1-2; 7 nucleotides align to TRBD1. In germline, CDR1 is KGHSH, CDR2 LQKENI. The J segment lost 6 bases and the V segment lost 1 base, leaving 5 bases of the junction unmatched. This CDR3 spans 14 amino acids. CDR3 residues: CASSPRQGGDGYTF. The CDR3 nucleotides are TGTGCCAGCTCACCACGGCAGGGGGGTGATGGCTACACCTTC.

V gene TRBV5-1 combines with J gene TRBJ2-1; D unresolved. Deletions cut 0 bases from V and 0 bases from J, with 7 bases between. The CDR3 is 15 amino acids. Germline assignment: CDR1 SGHRS and CDR2 YFSETQ. CDR3: CASSLASISYNEQFF. In DNA form, the CDR3 reads TGCGCCAGCAGCTTGGCGTCTATCTCCTACAATGAGCAGTTCTTC.

The chain combines TRBV14 with TRBJ2-1, with 11 bases matching TRBD2. CDR1 and CDR2 (germline): SGHDN, FVKESK. The length of the CDR3 is 17 residues. Trimming took 9 bases from V and 4 from J; bases not matched to a gene: 14. Here the CDR3 reads CASARGVGLAVYNEQFF. CDR3 coding DNA: TGTGCCAGTGCCAGGGGAGTGGGACTAGCGGTATACAATGAGCAGTTCTTC.

The genes are TRBV5-4 and TRBJ2-5, with D possibly TRBD2 on 6 matching bases. V lost 2 bases and J 7 bases, leaving 12 bases between the germline ends. The CDR3 has 13 residues. Germline lookup yields CDR1 SGHNT and CDR2 YYREEE (reference sequence). The CDR3: CASSFGGLLTQYF. DNA of the CDR3: TGTGCCAGCAGCTTCGGAGGGTTGCTGACCCAGTACTTC. Based on the CDR3 plus reference TRBV5-4 and TRBJ2-5, the full variable domain is ETGVTQSPTHLIKTRGQQVTLRCSSQSGHNTVSWYQQALGQGPQFIFQYYREEENGRGNFPPRFSGLQFPNYSSELNVNALELDDSALYLCASSFGGLLTQYFGPGTRLLVL.

The genes are TRBV6-5 and TRBJ2-1; a weak D match, TRBD2 (5 bases). The germline V gene has CDR1 MNHEY and CDR2 SVGAGI. CDR3 length: 14 amino acids. V lost 3 bases, J lost 5 bases, and 11 bases lay in between. The CDR3 here is CASSYVLADNEQFF. CDR3 in DNA: TGTGCCAGCAGTTATGTCCTAGCTGACAATGAGCAGTTCTTC.

This chain connects TRBV2 to TRBJ2-7; D might be TRBD1 (5 bases). From germline, CDR1 is SNHLY and CDR2 FYNNEI. Between the trimmed V and J ends, which lost 10 bases and 6 bases, there was a span of 16 bases. CDR3 length: 12 residues. The chain's CDR3 is CATLGQPGEQYF. The CDR3 DNA reads as TGTGCCACCTTAGGACAACCGGGCGAGCAGTACTTC.

V usage is TRBV11-3 and J usage is TRBJ1-1; D gene ambiguous. CDR1 and CDR2 (germline): SGHNT, YENEEA. The CDR3 has 13 amino acids. The germline V and J ends were trimmed by 1 base and 4 bases, with 7 bases remaining between them. The CDR3 sequence is CASSLVGGTEAFF. The CDR3 region has the DNA TGTGCCAGCAGCTTAGTAGGAGGCACTGAAGCTTTCTTT.

This sequence joins TRBV18 and TRBJ1-1, with 10 bases matching TRBD1. The germline V gene encodes CDR1 KGHSH and CDR2 LQKENI. The trim removed 6 bases at V and 3 bases at J, leaving 4 bases unmatched. This CDR3 has 14 residues. Here the CDR3 reads CASSSGTGDTEAFF. In DNA, the CDR3 is TGTGCCAGCTCCTCCGGGACAGGGGACACTGAAGCTTTCTTT.

The rearrangement joins TRBV18 to TRBJ2-3; TRBD1 might be the D (5 bases). V shed 5 bases and J shed 2 bases, with 8 bases lying between them. This CDR3 spans 13 amino acids. CDR1 is KGHSH, CDR2 LQKENI, per germline. The DNA of the CDR3 is TGTGCCAGCTCAAGGGGTAACACAGATACGCAGTATTTT. Amino acids: CASSRGNTDTQYF.

The chain is built from TRBV28 and TRBJ2-7, with TRBD2 matching 9 bases. Per the germline V gene, CDR1 is MDHEN and CDR2 is SYDVKM. The CDR3 loop spans 16 amino acids. The trim removed 1 base at V and 2 bases at J, leaving 6 bases unmatched. The CDR3 loop is CASSLSTSGYPYEQYF. CDR3 in DNA: TGTGCCAGCAGTTTATCTACTAGCGGGTACCCCTACGAGCAGTACTTC.

The V gene is TRBV7-9, the J gene TRBJ2-7, with 12 bases fitting TRBD2. Germline CDR1 SEHNR, CDR2 FQNEAQ (reference sequence). The CDR3 loop spans 13 amino acids. V was clipped by 4 bases and J by 5 bases; unmatched bases: 0. CDR3 residues: CASSWTSGDEQYF. The CDR3, as DNA: TGTGCCAGCAGCTGGACTAGCGGGGACGAGCAGTACTTC.

This chain uses TRBV5-1 with TRBJ2-5; 7 bases fit TRBD1. Germline loops: CDR1 SGHRS, CDR2 YFSETQ. The J segment lost 2 bases and the V segment lost 5 bases, leaving 9 bases of the junction unmatched. CDR3 length: 15 residues. In DNA form, the CDR3 reads TGCGCCAGCAGGGACCCTAGGGGGCGGCAAGAGACCCAGTACTTC. This codes for CASRDPRGRQETQYF.

This rearrangement joins TRBV6-6 to TRBJ1-1; the match to TRBD1 covers 8 bases. The germline CDR1 and CDR2 sequences are MNHNY and SVGAGI (reference sequence). V was clipped by 2 bases and J by 4 bases; unmatched bases: 3. The CDR3 consists of 14 residues. The CDR3 protein is CASSYQGASTEAFF. The CDR3 DNA reads as TGTGCCAGCAGTTACCAGGGGGCAAGCACTGAAGCTTTCTTT.

This chain links TRBV5-1 with TRBJ2-7; weak D call: TRBD2 (5 bases). The length of the CDR3 is 13 residues. Per germline, CDR1 SGHRS and CDR2 YFSETQ. V dropped 0 bases and J dropped 3 bases, with 7 bases sitting between them. CDR3 sequence: CASSLGEGYEQYF. The CDR3 region has the DNA TGCGCCAGCAGCTTGGGAGAGGGCTACGAGCAGTACTTC.